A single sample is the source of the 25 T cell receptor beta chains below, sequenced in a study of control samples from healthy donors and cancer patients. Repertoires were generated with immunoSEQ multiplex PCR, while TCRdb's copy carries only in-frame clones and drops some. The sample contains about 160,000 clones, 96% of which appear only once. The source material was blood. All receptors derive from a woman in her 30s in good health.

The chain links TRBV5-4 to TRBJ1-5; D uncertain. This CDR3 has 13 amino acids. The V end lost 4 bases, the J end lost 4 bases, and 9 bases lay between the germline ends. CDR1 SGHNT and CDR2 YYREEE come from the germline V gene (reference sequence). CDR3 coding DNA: TGTGCCAGCAGCCGGAACAAGAATCAGCCCCAGCATTTT. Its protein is CASSRNKNQPQHF.

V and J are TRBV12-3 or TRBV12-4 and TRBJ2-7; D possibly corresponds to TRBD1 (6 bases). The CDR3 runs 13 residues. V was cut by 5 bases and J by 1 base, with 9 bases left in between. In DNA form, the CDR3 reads TGTGCCAGCAGTAAGGACAGATCCTACGAGCAGTACTTC. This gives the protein CASSKDRSYEQYF.

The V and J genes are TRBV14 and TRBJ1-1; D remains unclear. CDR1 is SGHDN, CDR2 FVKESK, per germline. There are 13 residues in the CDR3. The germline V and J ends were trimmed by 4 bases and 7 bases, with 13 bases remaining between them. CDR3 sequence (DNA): TGTGCCAGCAGCCCTATCGGAGAACGTGAAGCTTTCTTT. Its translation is CASSPIGEREAFF. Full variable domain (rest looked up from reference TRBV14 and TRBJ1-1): EAGVTQFPSHSVIEKGQTVTLRCDPISGHDNLYWYRRVMGKEIKFLLHFVKESKQDESGMPNNRFLAERTGGTYSTLKVQPAELEDSGVYFCASSPIGEREAFFGQGTRLTVV.

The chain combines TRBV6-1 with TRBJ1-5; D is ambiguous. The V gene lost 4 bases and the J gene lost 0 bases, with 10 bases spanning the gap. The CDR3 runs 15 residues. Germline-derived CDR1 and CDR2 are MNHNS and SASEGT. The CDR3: CASSAASYSNQPQHF. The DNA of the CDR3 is TGTGCCAGCAGTGCAGCAAGCTATAGCAATCAGCCCCAGCATTTT.

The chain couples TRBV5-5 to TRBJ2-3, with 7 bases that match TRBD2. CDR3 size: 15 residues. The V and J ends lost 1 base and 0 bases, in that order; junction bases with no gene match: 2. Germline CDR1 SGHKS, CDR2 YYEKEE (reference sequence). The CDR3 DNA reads TGTGCCAGCAGCTTGTGGCGGGGGAGCACAGATACGCAGTATTTT. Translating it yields CASSLWRGSTDTQYF.

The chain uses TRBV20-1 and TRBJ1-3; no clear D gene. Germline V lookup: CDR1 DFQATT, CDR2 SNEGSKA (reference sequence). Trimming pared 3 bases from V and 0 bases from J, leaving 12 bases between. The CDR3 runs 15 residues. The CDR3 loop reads CSASLLPSSGNTIYF. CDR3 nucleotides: TGCAGTGCTAGTCTCCTACCGAGCTCTGGAAACACCATATATTTT.

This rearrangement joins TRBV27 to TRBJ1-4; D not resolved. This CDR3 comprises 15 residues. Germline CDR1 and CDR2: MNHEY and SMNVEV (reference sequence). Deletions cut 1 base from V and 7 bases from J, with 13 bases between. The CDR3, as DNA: TGTGCCAGCAGTTTATATGCCGGGGATGGTGAAAAACTGTTTTTT. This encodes CASSLYAGDGEKLFF.

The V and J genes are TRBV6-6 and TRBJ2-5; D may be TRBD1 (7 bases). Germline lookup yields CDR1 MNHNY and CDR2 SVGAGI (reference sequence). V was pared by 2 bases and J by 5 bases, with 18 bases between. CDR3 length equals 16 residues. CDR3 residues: CASSYTAPTGRETQYF. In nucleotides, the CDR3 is TGTGCCAGCAGTTACACCGCGCCGACAGGGAGGGAGACCCAGTACTTC.

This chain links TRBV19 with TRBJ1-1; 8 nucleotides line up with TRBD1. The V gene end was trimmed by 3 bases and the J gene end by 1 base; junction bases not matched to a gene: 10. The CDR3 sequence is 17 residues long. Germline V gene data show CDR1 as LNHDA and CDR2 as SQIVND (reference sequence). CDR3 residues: CASSIPRTGKPNTEAFF. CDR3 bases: TGTGCCAGTAGTATCCCTCGGACAGGGAAGCCGAACACTGAAGCTTTCTTT.

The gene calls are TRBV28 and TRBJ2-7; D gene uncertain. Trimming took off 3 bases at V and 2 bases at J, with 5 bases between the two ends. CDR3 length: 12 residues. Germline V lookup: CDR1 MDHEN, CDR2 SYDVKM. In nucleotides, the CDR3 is TGTGCCAGCAGTTTCCCTACCTACGAGCAGTACTTC. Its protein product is CASSFPTYEQYF.

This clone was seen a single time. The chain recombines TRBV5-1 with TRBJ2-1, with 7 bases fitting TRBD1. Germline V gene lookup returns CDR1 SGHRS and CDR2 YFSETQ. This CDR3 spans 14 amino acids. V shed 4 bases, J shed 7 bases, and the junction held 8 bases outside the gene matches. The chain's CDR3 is CASSPGGSGNEQFF. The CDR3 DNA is TGCGCCAGCAGCCCAGGGGGAAGTGGGAATGAGCAGTTCTTC.

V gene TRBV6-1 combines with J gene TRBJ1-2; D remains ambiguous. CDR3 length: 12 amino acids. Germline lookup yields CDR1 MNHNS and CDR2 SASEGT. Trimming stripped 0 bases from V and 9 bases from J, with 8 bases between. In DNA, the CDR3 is TGTGCCAGCAGTGAAGCTCACGGTCGCTACACCTTC. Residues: CASSEAHGRYTF.

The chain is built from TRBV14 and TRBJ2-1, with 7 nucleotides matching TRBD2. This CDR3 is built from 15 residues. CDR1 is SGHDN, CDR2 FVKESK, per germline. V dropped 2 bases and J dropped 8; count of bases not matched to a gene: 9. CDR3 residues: CASSQLLGGLDEQFF. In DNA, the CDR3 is TGTGCCAGCAGCCAACTCCTGGGAGGGCTCGATGAGCAGTTCTTC.

The CDR3 coding sequence is TGTGCCAGTAGTTCCACGACAGGGGGGGTCCTCAACTATGGCTACACCTTC. Amino acid sequence: CASSSTTGGVLNYGYTF. This chain connects TRBV19 to TRBJ1-2; TRBD1 aligns across 9 bases. Trimming took 5 bases from V and 2 from J; bases not matched to a gene: 12. Germline lookup yields CDR1 LNHDA and CDR2 SQIVND (reference sequence). The CDR3 runs to 17 residues.

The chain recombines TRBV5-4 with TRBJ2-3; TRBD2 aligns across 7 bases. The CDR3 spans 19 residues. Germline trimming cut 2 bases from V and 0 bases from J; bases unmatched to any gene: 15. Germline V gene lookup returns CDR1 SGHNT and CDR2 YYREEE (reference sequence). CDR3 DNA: TGTGCCAGCAGCTTAAGTTGGCCTGGGACTACCTCTAGCACAGATACGCAGTATTTT. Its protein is CASSLSWPGTTSSTDTQYF.

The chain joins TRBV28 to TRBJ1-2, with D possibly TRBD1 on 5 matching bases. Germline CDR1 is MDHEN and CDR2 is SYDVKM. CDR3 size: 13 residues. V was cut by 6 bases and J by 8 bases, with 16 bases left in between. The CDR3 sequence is CASRGLGAGGYTF. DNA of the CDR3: TGTGCCAGCAGGGGGCTAGGGGCGGGAGGCTACACCTTC.

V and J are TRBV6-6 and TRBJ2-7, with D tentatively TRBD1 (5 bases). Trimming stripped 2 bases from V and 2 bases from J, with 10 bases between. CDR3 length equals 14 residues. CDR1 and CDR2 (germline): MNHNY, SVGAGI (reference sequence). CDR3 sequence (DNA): TGTGCCAGCAGTTACCTGGCAGGGACCTACGAGCAGTACTTC. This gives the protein CASSYLAGTYEQYF.

CDR3 DNA: TGTGCCAGCAGTACCACGCGTGCCGGGACAGGGAATTCACCCCTCCACTTT. This sequence encodes CASSTTRAGTGNSPLHF. The gene calls are TRBV27 and TRBJ1-6; 9 bases match TRBD1. Germline V gene data show CDR1 as MNHEY and CDR2 as SMNVEV (reference sequence). The trim removed 5 bases at V and 7 bases at J, leaving 12 bases unmatched. This CDR3 contains 17 residues.

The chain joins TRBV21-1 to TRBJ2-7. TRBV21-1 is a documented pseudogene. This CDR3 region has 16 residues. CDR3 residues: CASSKEGAYFPYEQYF. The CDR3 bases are TGTGCCAGCAGCAAAGAGGGCGCTTATTTTCCCTACGAGCAGTACTTC.

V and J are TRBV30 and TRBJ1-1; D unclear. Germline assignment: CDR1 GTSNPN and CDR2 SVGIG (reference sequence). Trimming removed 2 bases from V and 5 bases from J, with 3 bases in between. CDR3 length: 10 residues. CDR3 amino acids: CAWSRTEAFF. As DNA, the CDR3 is TGTGCCTGGAGTAGAACTGAAGCTTTCTTT. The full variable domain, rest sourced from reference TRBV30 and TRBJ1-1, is SQTIHQWPATLVQPVGSPLSLECTVEGTSNPNLYWYRQAAGRGLQLLFYSVGIGQISSEVPQNLSASRPQDRQFILSSKKLLLSDSGFYLCAWSRTEAFFGQGTRLTVV.

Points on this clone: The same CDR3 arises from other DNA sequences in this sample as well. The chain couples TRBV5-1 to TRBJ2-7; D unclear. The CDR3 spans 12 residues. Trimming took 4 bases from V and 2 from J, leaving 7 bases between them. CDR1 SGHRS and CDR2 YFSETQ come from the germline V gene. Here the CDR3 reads CASSPGAYEQYF. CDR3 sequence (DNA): TGCGCCAGCAGCCCCGGAGCCTACGAGCAGTACTTC.

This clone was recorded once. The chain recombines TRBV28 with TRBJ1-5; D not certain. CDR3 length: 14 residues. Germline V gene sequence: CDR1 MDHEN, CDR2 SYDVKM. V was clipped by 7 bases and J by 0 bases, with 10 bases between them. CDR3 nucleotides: TGTGCCAGCACCACTTTCTCTAGCAATCAGCCCCAGCATTTT. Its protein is CASTTFSSNQPQHF.

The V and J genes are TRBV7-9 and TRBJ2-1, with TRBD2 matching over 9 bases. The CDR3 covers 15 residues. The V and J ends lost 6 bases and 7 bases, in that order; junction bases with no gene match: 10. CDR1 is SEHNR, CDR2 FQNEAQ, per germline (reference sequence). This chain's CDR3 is CASRFISGRGNEQFF. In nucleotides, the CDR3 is TGTGCCAGCAGGTTTATTAGCGGGAGAGGTAATGAGCAGTTCTTC.

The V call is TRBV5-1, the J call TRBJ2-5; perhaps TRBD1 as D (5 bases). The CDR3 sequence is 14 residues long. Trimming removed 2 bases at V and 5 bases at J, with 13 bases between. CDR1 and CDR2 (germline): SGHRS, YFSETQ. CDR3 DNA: TGCGCCAGCAGCTTTGTTTGGCAGGGCGAGACCCAGTACTTC. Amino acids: CASSFVWQGETQYF. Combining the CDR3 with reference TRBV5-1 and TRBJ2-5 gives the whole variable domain KAGVTQTPRYLIKTRGQQVTLSCSPISGHRSVSWYQQTPGQGLQFLFEYFSETQRNKGNFPGRFSGRQFSNSRSEMNVSTLELGDSALYLCASSFVWQGETQYFGPGTRLLVL.

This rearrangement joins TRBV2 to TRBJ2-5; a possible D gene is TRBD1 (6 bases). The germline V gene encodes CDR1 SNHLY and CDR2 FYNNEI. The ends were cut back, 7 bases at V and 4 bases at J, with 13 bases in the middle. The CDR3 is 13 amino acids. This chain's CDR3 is CASNVWGRETQYF. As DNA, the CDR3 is TGTGCCAGCAACGTCTGGGGGCGAGAGACCCAGTACTTC.